This T cell receptor (beta chain) was sequenced in a study of cytomegalovirus exposure and HLA in healthy donors. A remark on this clone: What it recognizes is unknown.

Study-level findings and limits: Several of the most significant clusters appeared linked to common viral pathogens, based on a later analysis. A prior analysis recorded that most TCR beta V segments were productive about 87% or about 30% of the time. Presence/absence analyses supposed approximately even sequencing depth among donors.

Looked up from germline, CDR1 is SGHTA and CDR2 is FQGTGA. V was trimmed by 5 bases and J by 0 bases, leaving 15 bases between them. The CDR3 covers 16 residues. The PCR used 60 Vbeta and 13 Jbeta primers. Clones were read by immunoSEQ multiplex PCR, and TCRdb kept only the in-frame ones, dropping some. Among 200,000 to 300,000 clones listed, around 80% were seen once. Sequences were obtained from PBMCs. V gene TRBV7-3 combines with J gene TRBJ2-3, with a tentative D call TRBD2 (5 bases). The clonotype was recovered from a boy aged 5 to 17 in good health and CMV-seronegative. CDR3 bases: TGTGCCAGCAGCCCCGGCGGAGCGGACAGCACAGATACGCAGTATTTT. Translating it yields CASSPGGADSTDTQYF.